The 27 T cell receptor beta chains below all came from one sample that was sequenced in a study of post-analysis software for immune sequencing data. Study-level results: Controls had lower frequencies than patients of 4 or 5 TRBV segments, which included TRBV5-6, TRBV5-1 and TRBV20-1.

Presence of unique molecular identifiers characterized the TCR beta cDNA libraries. TCRdb recomputed calls from the PCR reads with MiXCR, one row per CDR3 protein. The sample records about 540,000 distinct CDR3 sequences, around 34% being singletons. These receptors are not linked to any known antigen. The source material was blood. The receptors were gathered from a girl between 2 and 17 years old with multiple sclerosis.

The CDR3 DNA is TGCGCCAGCAGCTTGGCGTCAGGGAAGAGTTACGAGCAGTACTTC. This gives the protein CASSLASGKSYEQYF. The rearrangement links TRBV5-1 to TRBJ2-7, with D tentatively TRBD1 (5 bases). The V end lost 0 bases, the J end lost 4 bases, and 14 bases lay between the germline ends. Looked up from germline, CDR1 is SGHRS and CDR2 is YFSETQ. The CDR3 runs 15 residues.

CDR3 sequence reads: CASKEGGQETQYF. CDR3 coding DNA: TGTGCCAGTAAGGAGGGGGGCCAAGAGACCCAGTACTTC. This chain uses TRBV19 with TRBJ2-5; D may match TRBD1 or TRBD2 (6 bases each). V was trimmed by 7 bases and J by 1 base, leaving 10 bases between them. Germline V lookup: CDR1 LNHDA, CDR2 SQIVND (reference sequence). CDR3 size: 13 residues.

This rearrangement joins TRBV4-1 to TRBJ2-2; TRBD2 matches at 7 bases. V lost 0 bases and J lost 1; bases outside the gene matches: 5. Germline lookup yields CDR1 MGHRA and CDR2 YSYEKL. The CDR3 spans 17 residues. The CDR3 loop reads CASSQETAGKNTGELFF. The CDR3 bases are TGCGCCAGCAGCCAAGAAACAGCGGGGAAGAACACCGGGGAGCTGTTTTTT.

In its sample, this clonotype was seen a few times. V gene TRBV5-6 combines with J gene TRBJ2-5; 15 nucleotides align to TRBD2. V lost 7 bases, J lost 0 bases, and 10 bases stayed unmatched. The V gene's germline CDR1 is SGHDT and CDR2 YYEEEE. The CDR3 spans 18 residues. The CDR3 DNA sequence: TGTGCCAGCGAAGGGACTAGCGGGGGGTTCCTGTACCAAGAGACCCAGTACTTC. Translating it yields CASEGTSGGFLYQETQYF.

This clonotype has a count of ten or more. The rearrangement links TRBV6-1 to TRBJ1-2; the match to TRBD1 covers 7 bases. The CDR3 totals 14 residues. Germline CDR1 MNHNS, CDR2 SASEGT. The trim removed 4 bases at V and 4 bases at J, leaving 6 bases unmatched. The CDR3 nucleotides are TGTGCCAGCAGTGGGGGACAGCCTGCCTATGGCTACACCTTC. Translated: CASSGGQPAYGYTF.

This clonotype was detected a few times. The chain employs TRBV24-1 and TRBJ1-2; 8 positions match TRBD1. V shed 3 bases, J shed 2 bases, and the junction held 1 base outside the gene matches. CDR1 and CDR2 from the germline V gene are KGHDR and SFDVKD. This CDR3 spans 14 amino acids. CDR3 loop: CATSDRQGNYGYTF. The DNA for the CDR3 is TGTGCCACCAGTGATCGACAGGGGAACTATGGCTACACCTTC.

This chain links TRBV3-1 with TRBJ1-2; TRBD1 is a possible D gene (5 bases). V gave up 4 bases and J gave up 5 bases, with 11 bases separating them. This CDR3 comprises 13 residues. Germline values: CDR1 LGHDT, CDR2 YNNKEL (reference sequence). The CDR3 region is CASSLGWGYGYTF. The CDR3 nucleotides read TGTGCCAGCAGCCTCGGTTGGGGGTATGGCTACACCTTC.

The chain links TRBV7-8 to TRBJ2-3, with 7 bases that match TRBD2. V was pared by 0 bases and J by 4 bases, with 4 bases of the junction left unmatched. The CDR3 sequence is 15 residues long. Per the germline V gene, CDR1 is SGHVS and CDR2 is FQNEAQ. CDR3 DNA: TGTGCCAGCAGCTTAGCTCGTCTAGCGGCAGATACGCAGTATTTT. Translated: CASSLARLAADTQYF.

The rearrangement links TRBV11-2 to TRBJ1-5; 8 nucleotides match TRBD1. CDR3 length: 15 amino acids. V lost 5 bases to trimming and J lost 1 base; unmatched junction nucleotides: 4. Germline V gives CDR1 SGHAT, CDR2 FQNNGV. In DNA, the CDR3 is TGTGCCAGCAGCCACACAGGGGGGAGCAATCAGCCCCAGCATTTT. Its translation: CASSHTGGSNQPQHF.

The V and J genes are TRBV20-1 and TRBJ2-1; the D gene is possibly TRBD2 (5 bases). Trimming took 6 bases from V and 0 from J, leaving 12 bases between them. This CDR3 is 14 amino acids long. Germline CDR1 and CDR2: DFQATT and SNEGSKA (reference sequence). The CDR3 nucleotides read TGCAGTGCGATTTGGGAGAGCTCCTACAATGAGCAGTTCTTC. Protein: CSAIWESSYNEQFF.

CDR3 sequence reads: CAISESGLTDTQYF. CDR3 coding DNA: TGTGCCATCAGTGAAAGTGGACTCACAGATACGCAGTATTTT. The J gene is TRBJ2-3, the V gene TRBV10-3; the D gene is possibly TRBD2 (5 bases). Looked up from germline, CDR1 is ENHRY and CDR2 is SYGVKD. V dropped 3 bases and J dropped 2 bases, with 9 bases sitting between them. This CDR3 contains 14 residues.

There are many counts of this clonotype. This rearrangement joins TRBV6-2 or TRBV6-3 to TRBJ2-6; no clear D. Germline-derived CDR1 and CDR2 are MNHEY and SVGEGT. The V gene lost 8 bases and the J gene lost 0 bases, with 5 bases spanning the gap. The CDR3 is 13 amino acids. The CDR3 DNA reads as TGTGCCAGCGGGTCCTCTGGGGCCAACGTCCTGACTTTC. Protein: CASGSSGANVLTF.

The chain combines TRBV14 with TRBJ2-7, with a possible D match to TRBD1 (6 bases). CDR1 and CDR2 from the germline V gene are SGHDN and FVKESK. The CDR3 has 15 amino acids. V was pared by 1 base and J by 3 bases, with 13 bases between. CDR3 sequence (DNA): TGTGCCAGCAGCCAAGGGATCGCCAGGGGCTACGAGCAGTACTTC. Translation gives CASSQGIARGYEQYF. Full variable domain (remainder filled in from reference TRBV14 and TRBJ2-7): EAGVTQFPSHSVIEKGQTVTLRCDPISGHDNLYWYRRVMGKEIKFLLHFVKESKQDESGMPNNRFLAERTGGTYSTLKVQPAELEDSGVYFCASSQGIARGYEQYFGPGTRLTVT.

This clonotype has more than one count but fewer than ten. This sequence joins TRBV9 and TRBJ1-6; D is uncertain. This CDR3 has 14 amino acids. CDR1 is SGDLS, CDR2 YYNGEE, per germline. Trimming took 4 bases from V and 8 from J, leaving 13 bases between them. This CDR3 is CASSPRTEYSPLHF. For the CDR3, the DNA is TGTGCCAGCAGCCCACGGACCGAGTATTCACCCCTCCACTTT.

J is TRBJ2-5 and V is TRBV28; D could derive from TRBD1 or TRBD2 (6 bases each). From germline, CDR1 is MDHEN and CDR2 SYDVKM. This CDR3 has 14 residues. Trimming removed 6 bases from V and 4 bases from J, with 15 bases in between. CDR3 residues: CASSQGGWLETQYF. The CDR3 DNA reads as TGTGCCAGCAGCCAAGGGGGGTGGCTAGAGACCCAGTACTTC.

The J gene is TRBJ2-3, the V gene TRBV20-1; 9 bases are a match to TRBD1. This CDR3 has 15 residues. Germline V CDR1 and CDR2: DFQATT, SNEGSKA (reference sequence). V lost 1 base, J lost 2 bases, and 4 bases stayed unmatched. CDR3 nucleotides: TGCAGTGCTAGAGGGACAGGGGTGAACACAGATACGCAGTATTTT. Its protein is CSARGTGVNTDTQYF.

The chain joins TRBV4-1 to TRBJ1-4; D may be TRBD1 (5 bases). The CDR3 has 15 residues. V gave up 4 bases and J gave up 4 bases, with 13 bases separating them. The germline V gene has CDR1 MGHRA and CDR2 YSYEKL. CDR3 amino acids: CASSRVEGYNEKLFF. The DNA for the CDR3 is TGCGCCAGCAGCCGAGTAGAGGGGTATAATGAAAAACTGTTTTTT.

The chain recombines TRBV6-5 with TRBJ2-3; 9 bases fit TRBD2. V shed 6 bases and J 5 bases; nucleotides not matched to a gene: 9. Germline lookup yields CDR1 MNHEY and CDR2 SVGAGI. The CDR3 loop spans 15 amino acids. The CDR3 DNA reads as TGTGCCAGCAGGATTAGCGGGAGACGCGGAGATACGCAGTATTTT. Translating it yields CASRISGRRGDTQYF.

The chain has TRBV7-9 and TRBJ2-1; TRBD1 aligns across 8 bases. The ends lost 7 bases at V and 7 bases at J; junction bases unmatched: 12. CDR1 and CDR2 (germline): SEHNR, FQNEAQ (reference sequence). The CDR3 length is 15 residues. The CDR3 bases are TGTGCCAGCACCCGACAGGGGCCTACGGGTAATGAGCAGTTCTTC. It specifies CASTRQGPTGNEQFF.

The chain carries TRBV12-3 or TRBV12-4 and TRBJ1-5; weak D call: TRBD1 (6 bases). V was shortened by 6 bases and J by 5 bases, with 14 bases between the two germline ends. This CDR3 is built from 14 residues. CDR3 residues: CASRNQGPDQPQHF. DNA for the CDR3: TGTGCCAGCAGAAATCAGGGGCCAGATCAGCCCCAGCATTTT.

This clonotype was recorded a few times. V is TRBV12-3 or TRBV12-4 and J is TRBJ1-2, with a weak D call TRBD1 (5 bases). The CDR3 spans 12 residues. V dropped 4 bases and J dropped 8 bases, with 11 bases sitting between them. DNA for the CDR3: TGTGCCAGCAGTTCAGGGCTGAGGGGCTACACCTTC. Translated, it gives CASSSGLRGYTF.

The rearrangement joins TRBV4-1 to TRBJ2-7; D perhaps matches TRBD1 (6 bases). The V gene lost 0 bases and the J gene lost 2 bases, with 17 bases spanning the gap. The germline CDR1 and CDR2 sequences are MGHRA and YSYEKL. The length of the CDR3 is 17 residues. CDR3 protein: CASSQEGVVGQTYEQYF. In DNA form, the CDR3 reads TGCGCCAGCAGCCAAGAAGGGGTAGTCGGACAGACCTACGAGCAGTACTTC.

This clonotype was seen a handful of times. This rearrangement joins TRBV10-3 to TRBJ2-3; no reliable D call. Trimming removed 6 bases from V and 2 bases from J, with 12 bases in between. Germline CDR1 is ENHRY and CDR2 is SYGVKD. The CDR3 totals 14 residues. The CDR3: CAIRDAKTTDTQYF. The CDR3 nucleotides are TGTGCCATCAGGGACGCAAAAACCACAGATACGCAGTATTTT.

This chain connects TRBV5-8 to TRBJ1-1; D is ambiguous. The CDR3 has 13 amino acids. Germline V gene data show CDR1 as SGHTS and CDR2 as YDEGEE. V was clipped by 4 bases and J by 3 bases, with 10 bases between them. CDR3 residues: CASSPGLYTEAFF. The CDR3, as DNA: TGTGCCAGCAGCCCCGGTCTATACACTGAAGCTTTCTTT.

Many counts were recorded for this clonotype. The genes are TRBV4-1 and TRBJ2-5; D unclear. The CDR3 sequence is 16 residues long. CDR1 is MGHRA, CDR2 YSYEKL, per germline. Trimming took off 1 base at V and 5 bases at J, with 17 bases between the two ends. CDR3 amino acids: CASSQVATALTETQYF. The CDR3 DNA sequence: TGCGCCAGCAGCCAAGTTGCCACGGCCTTAACTGAGACCCAGTACTTC.

V usage is TRBV5-1 and J usage is TRBJ2-7, with D maybe TRBD2 (6 bases). Germline CDR1 reads SGHRS; CDR2 reads YFSETQ. The CDR3 totals 14 residues. V lost 3 bases, J lost 0 bases, and 10 bases lay in between. The CDR3 protein is CASSWRGSSYEQYF. In nucleotides, the CDR3 is TGCGCCAGCAGCTGGAGGGGTAGCTCCTACGAGCAGTACTTC.

The DNA for the CDR3 is TGTGCCAGCAGTGTGTACCAGGGAGGCGGGGCCAACGTCCTGACTTTC. Its protein is CASSVYQGGGANVLTF. The rearrangement joins TRBV27 to TRBJ2-6, with D possibly matching TRBD2 (6 bases). V was clipped by 5 bases and J by 4 bases, with 15 bases between them. The CDR3 contains 16 residues. CDR1 and CDR2 from the germline V gene are MNHEY and SMNVEV (reference sequence).